This T cell receptor (beta chain) was found in a study of Graves' ophthalmopathy and Graves' hyperthyroidism. In the study overall: The study drew peripheral blood at initial diagnosis, before any treatment.

This clonotype occurred many times. The antigen is not known. RNA transcripts provided the template for amplifying TCR beta CDR3 regions. RT-PCR was first run with HTBI primers, then multiplex PCR in a second round. TCRdb used MiXCR to reprocess the multiplex PCR reads, holding one entry per CDR3 protein. The table lists roughly 230,000 distinct CDR3 sequences, 20% to 25% of them singletons. Germline-derived CDR1 and CDR2 are SGHVS and FQNEAQ. V lost 6 bases and J lost 8, with 10 bases in between. There are 12 residues in the CDR3. Pregnant or lactating patients and those with other autoimmune diseases or uncontrolled infections were excluded. Broader study findings: Using a 13-signature model, the authors split ophthalmopathy from stable hyperthyroidism, with roughly 90% sensitivity and 75% to 82% specificity.

The sequenced sample consisted of peripheral blood. This chain links TRBV7-8 with TRBJ2-2; no firm D call. This TCR was recovered from a woman aged 45-60 years with Graves' ophthalmopathy. This CDR3 reads CASRPVPGELFF. For the CDR3, the DNA is TGTGCCAGCAGGCCGGTTCCGGGGGAGCTGTTTTTT.